These 6 T cell receptor beta chains originate from one sample sequenced in a study of T cell responses to AZD1222 COVID-19 vaccine. Sequencing used immunoSEQ multiplex PCR; TCRdb keeps in-frame clones, though not all of them. Of about 150,000 clones in the sample, 92% were seen once. The sequencing used peripheral blood, collected 28 days after the second AZD1222 dose. These TCRs come from an adult who received the AZD1222 COVID-19 vaccine.

This clone is categorized as medium-sized. This chain links TRBV30 with TRBJ1-5, with a possible D match to TRBD1 (6 bases). The CDR3 covers 13 residues. Germline V gives CDR1 GTSNPN, CDR2 SVGIG (reference sequence). V gave up 5 bases and J gave up 4 bases, with 12 bases separating them. DNA for the CDR3: TGTGCCTGGTCGGACAGCTGGAATCAGCCCCAGCATTTT. The encoded protein is CAWSDSWNQPQHF.

This sequence joins TRBV5-6 and TRBJ2-3, with D uncertain. V lost 4 bases and J lost 6, with 9 bases in between. Germline assignment: CDR1 SGHDT and CDR2 YYEEEE. This CDR3 is built from 12 residues. CDR3 in amino acids: CASSTLRDTQYF. In DNA form, the CDR3 reads TGTGCCAGCAGCACGCTAAGGGATACGCAGTATTTT.

In regard to this clone: Other DNA sequences of this sample code for an identical CDR3. The chain carries TRBV5-1 and TRBJ2-5, with TRBD2 matching 10 bases. In germline, CDR1 is SGHRS, CDR2 YFSETQ. Trimming took 0 bases from V and 2 from J; bases not matched to a gene: 1. CDR3 size: 15 residues. CDR3 sequence reads: CASSLGLAGQETQYF. The CDR3 bases are TGCGCCAGCAGCTTGGGACTAGCGGGTCAAGAGACCCAGTACTTC.

The chain recombines TRBV11-3 with TRBJ1-2; D may be TRBD1 (6 bases). This CDR3 spans 13 amino acids. V dropped 5 bases and J dropped 3 bases, with 10 bases sitting between them. Germline CDR1 reads SGHNT; CDR2 reads YENEEA. The CDR3 is CASSTRQDYGYTF. The DNA for the CDR3 is TGTGCCAGCAGCACCCGACAGGACTATGGCTACACCTTC.

V is TRBV9 and J is TRBJ1-4, with 7 bases identical to TRBD1. Trimming at V came to 3 bases and at J to 7 bases, leaving 6 bases not matched to a gene. This CDR3 has 14 residues. The germline V gene encodes CDR1 SGDLS and CDR2 YYNGEE. In DNA form, the CDR3 reads TGTGCCAGCAGCGCCACAGGGGCGGCTGAAAAACTGTTTTTT. Its protein is CASSATGAAEKLFF.

The chain joins TRBV7-3 to TRBJ2-1; 10 nucleotides line up with TRBD1. Unmatched junction bases numbered 11, after V lost 1 base and J lost 8 bases. The CDR3 has 17 residues. Germline assignment: CDR1 SGHTA and CDR2 FQGTGA. CDR3 sequence: CASSLKDRDRGGDEQFF. The DNA of the CDR3 is TGTGCCAGCAGCTTAAAAGACCGGGACAGGGGCGGTGATGAGCAGTTCTTC.